One sample yielded the 25 T cell receptor beta chains listed below, sequenced in a study of cytomegalovirus exposure and HLA in healthy donors. Sequencing was performed with immunoSEQ multiplex PCR; in TCRdb, only in-frame clones are kept and a portion is missing. The sample shows approximately 240,000 clones, 90% to 95% of them seen only once. The source material was PBMCs. The receptors stem from a woman between 18 and 30 years old in good health and CMV-seronegative.

Ten or more counts support this clone. The chain links TRBV19 to TRBJ1-2; D is perhaps TRBD1 (5 bases). The germline V gene has CDR1 LNHDA and CDR2 SQIVND (reference sequence). Trimming removed 8 bases from V and 1 base from J, with 17 bases in between. The CDR3 is made up of 15 amino acids. This CDR3 reads CASSDQTVINYGYTF. The CDR3 bases are TGTGCCAGTTCAGATCAGACAGTAATTAACTATGGCTACACCTTC.

The V call is TRBV2, the J call TRBJ2-3; no clear D. With 8 bases removed from V and 6 bases from J, the gap between germline ends came to 18 bases. CDR3 length: 14 amino acids. In germline, CDR1 is SNHLY, CDR2 FYNNEI. The DNA of the CDR3 is TGTGCCAGCCCCGACTTCCCGTTGTTGGATACGCAGTATTTT. Amino acids: CASPDFPLLDTQYF.

The genes are TRBV4-1 and TRBJ2-7; 9 positions agree with TRBD1. The CDR3 is made up of 14 amino acids. CDR1 MGHRA and CDR2 YSYEKL come from the germline V gene. The trim removed 3 bases at V and 3 bases at J, leaving 3 bases unmatched. The CDR3 DNA reads TGCGCCAGCAGCCACCCGGGACAGGGCTACGAGCAGTACTTC. It codes for CASSHPGQGYEQYF.

This chain connects TRBV27 to TRBJ2-1, with TRBD1 identical over 11 bases. The CDR3 is 15 amino acids. Germline V gene data show CDR1 as MNHEY and CDR2 as SMNVEV (reference sequence). Germline trimming cut 6 bases from V and 3 bases from J; bases unmatched to any gene: 4. The CDR3 region is CASSSGTGGYNEQFF. The CDR3 DNA follows: TGTGCCAGCAGCTCCGGGACAGGGGGCTACAATGAGCAGTTCTTC.

This chain uses TRBV20-1 with TRBJ2-1; D unclear. Germline V CDR1 and CDR2: DFQATT, SNEGSKA (reference sequence). The CDR3 contains 11 residues. V was shortened by 6 bases and J by 0 bases, with 3 bases between the two germline ends. The CDR3 nucleotides read TGCAGTGCCGGCTCCTACAATGAGCAGTTCTTC. Translating gives CSAGSYNEQFF.

This chain connects TRBV9 to TRBJ1-1, with 11 bases matching TRBD1. The CDR3 is 14 residues long. Germline CDR1 SGDLS, CDR2 YYNGEE. Germline trimming cut 0 bases from V and 6 bases from J; bases unmatched to any gene: 1. The CDR3 bases are TGTGCCAGCAGCGTAGTGGGACAGGGGGCTGAAGCTTTCTTT. Its protein product is CASSVVGQGAEAFF.

In its sample, this clone was seen once. The V and J genes are TRBV5-1 and TRBJ1-1; TRBD1 aligns across 10 bases. The germline gives CDR1 SGHRS, CDR2 YFSETQ. V gave up 0 bases and J gave up 5 bases; unmatched junction bases: 10. This CDR3 is 17 amino acids long. The CDR3 nucleotides are TGCGCCAGCAGCTTGGTCGGACAGGGGGTCGCGGAGACTGAAGCTTTCTTT. The encoded protein is CASSLVGQGVAETEAFF.

The chain combines TRBV18 with TRBJ2-7; maybe TRBD2 (7 bases). This CDR3 is 16 amino acids long. The germline V and J ends were trimmed by 3 bases and 4 bases, with 19 bases remaining between them. Germline V gene lookup returns CDR1 KGHSH and CDR2 LQKENI. CDR3 amino acids: CASSPAWRGLSYEQYF. DNA of the CDR3: TGTGCCAGCTCACCTGCCTGGCGGGGGCTGAGTTACGAGCAGTACTTC.

This clone was counted a single time. The rearrangement uses TRBV30 and TRBJ1-2; the D gene is possibly TRBD1 (6 bases). Trimming left V 3 bases short and J 5 bases short, with 22 bases between. The germline V gene has CDR1 GTSNPN and CDR2 SVGIG (reference sequence). The CDR3 is 16 residues long. In DNA, the CDR3 is TGTGCCTGGAGGGTAGGGGGTCGGGAATCGGAATATGGCTACACCTTC. Its translation: CAWRVGGRESEYGYTF. The full variable domain, with the rest looked up from reference TRBV30 and TRBJ1-2, is SQTIHQWPATLVQPVGSPLSLECTVEGTSNPNLYWYRQAAGRGLQLLFYSVGIGQISSEVPQNLSASRPQDRQFILSSKKLLLSDSGFYLCAWRVGGRESEYGYTFGSGTRLTVV.

V gene TRBV7-6 combines with J gene TRBJ2-1; D is ambiguous. The CDR3 has 13 amino acids. Trimming shortened V by 2 bases and J by 5 bases, and 7 bases separated the two germline ends. CDR1 and CDR2 (germline): SGHVS, FNYEAQ. The CDR3 is CASSLIKNNEQFF. The CDR3, as DNA: TGTGCCAGCAGCTTAATTAAAAACAATGAGCAGTTCTTC.

The genes are TRBV5-8 and TRBJ1-5; 7 nucleotides align to TRBD1. Unmatched junction bases numbered 2, after V lost 0 bases and J lost 2 bases. The germline V gene has CDR1 SGHTS and CDR2 YDEGEE. CDR3 size: 15 residues. CDR3 region: CASSLGQGGNQPQHF. As DNA, the CDR3 is TGTGCCAGCAGCTTGGGACAGGGTGGCAATCAGCCCCAGCATTTT. The full variable domain, its missing parts supplied by reference TRBV5-8 and TRBJ1-5, is EAGVTQSPTHLIKTRGQQATLRCSPISGHTSVYWYQQALGLGLQFLLWYDEGEERNRGNFPPRFSGRQFPNYSSELNVNALELEDSALYLCASSLGQGGNQPQHFGDGTRLSIL.

V and J are TRBV7-8 and TRBJ2-7; D not certain. V was pared by 6 bases and J by 6 bases, with 9 bases between. The length of the CDR3 is 11 residues. Germline loops: CDR1 SGHVS, CDR2 FQNEAQ. CDR3 sequence reads: CASSPIPEQYF. The CDR3 DNA sequence: TGTGCCAGCAGTCCTATTCCCGAGCAGTACTTC.

V and J are TRBV19 and TRBJ2-1; a possible D gene is TRBD2 (6 bases). The CDR3 has 13 residues. V shed 4 bases and J shed 7 bases, with 11 bases lying between them. Germline V gene data show CDR1 as LNHDA and CDR2 as SQIVND (reference sequence). The chain's CDR3 is CASSRDWRNEQFF. The CDR3 nucleotides read TGTGCCAGTAGTAGGGACTGGCGGAATGAGCAGTTCTTC.

This clone was seen a handful of times. This sequence joins TRBV10-2 and TRBJ2-1; the match to TRBD1 covers 7 bases. The CDR3 covers 13 residues. V was clipped by 11 bases and J by 6 bases; unmatched bases: 10. The V gene's germline CDR1 is WSHSY and CDR2 SAAADI. The CDR3 DNA follows: TGCGCCGGTACTGGGACAGAGTTCAATGAGCAGTTCTTC. Protein: CAGTGTEFNEQFF.

The gene calls are TRBV2 and TRBJ2-1; a weak D match, TRBD2 (6 bases). The germline V gene has CDR1 SNHLY and CDR2 FYNNEI. This CDR3 is 15 amino acids long. V gave up 6 bases and J gave up 4 bases, with 16 bases separating them. The CDR3 DNA reads TGTGCCAGCAGGGCAGATTCCGGGGGATACAATGAGCAGTTCTTC. Residues: CASRADSGGYNEQFF.

The genes are TRBV7-9 and TRBJ1-2, with 7 bases identical to TRBD1. Germline assignment: CDR1 SEHNR and CDR2 FQNEAQ (reference sequence). Trimming removed 5 bases from V and 4 bases from J; junction bases left unmatched: 16. CDR3 length: 17 amino acids. The CDR3 DNA is TGTGCCAGCAGCCCCACCGGTTCATTCAGGGGGTTCTATGGCTACACCTTC. Its translation: CASSPTGSFRGFYGYTF. Full variable domain (outside the CDR3, taken from reference TRBV7-9 and TRBJ1-2): DTGVSQNPRHKITKRGQNVTFRCDPISEHNRLYWYRQTLGQGPEFLTYFQNEAQLEKSRLLSDRFSAERPKGSFSTLEIQRTEQGDSAMYLCASSPTGSFRGFYGYTFGSGTRLTVV.

V gene TRBV28 combines with J gene TRBJ2-1; TRBD2 matches at 7 bases. The CDR3 extends over 12 amino acids. J gave up 8 bases and V 6 bases, and 4 bases lay outside the gene matches. Germline CDR1 and CDR2: MDHEN and SYDVKM. CDR3 DNA: TGTGCCAGCAGCCCCGGACTAGATGAGCAGTTCTTC. Its translation: CASSPGLDEQFF.

This rearrangement joins TRBV25-1 to TRBJ1-1; 8 bases match TRBD1. The CDR3 is 14 amino acids. The junction had 9 bases not matched to a gene; V was cut back by 8 bases and J by 4 bases. Germline V gene sequence: CDR1 MGHDK, CDR2 SYGVNS. CDR3 sequence (DNA): TGTGCCAGCGGAATTTTAGGACAGGGCACTGAAGCTTTCTTT. It encodes CASGILGQGTEAFF. The variable domain in full, with the rest retrieved from reference TRBV25-1 and TRBJ1-1, is EADIYQTPRYLVIGTGKKITLECSQTMGHDKMYWYQQDPGMELHLIHYSYGVNSTEKGDLSSESTVSRIRTEHFPLTLESARPSHTSQYLCASGILGQGTEAFFGQGTRLTVV.

V and J are TRBV10-3 and TRBJ2-2; possible D gene TRBD1, 5 bases. The V and J ends lost 0 bases and 5 bases respectively, with 13 bases between them. Germline V lookup: CDR1 ENHRY, CDR2 SYGVKD. The length of the CDR3 is 16 residues. CDR3 protein: CAISESKGQGTGELFF. The DNA for the CDR3 is TGTGCCATCAGTGAGTCGAAAGGGCAGGGTACCGGGGAGCTGTTTTTT.

This chain links TRBV27 with TRBJ1-2; 10 bases are a match to TRBD1. Looked up from germline, CDR1 is MNHEY and CDR2 is SMNVEV (reference sequence). This CDR3 is built from 16 residues. Trimming removed 5 bases from V and 3 bases from J; junction bases left unmatched: 9. The CDR3 sequence: CASSRSGTGVYYGYTF. Here the CDR3 DNA reads TGTGCCAGCAGTCGATCCGGGACAGGGGTATACTATGGCTACACCTTC.

The chain joins TRBV28 to TRBJ2-3; TRBD2 is a possible D gene (5 bases). This CDR3 is built from 12 residues. Between the trimmed V and J ends, which lost 5 bases and 6 bases, there was a span of 9 bases. The germline V gene has CDR1 MDHEN and CDR2 SYDVKM. Here the CDR3 reads CASSPLADTQYF. CDR3 bases: TGTGCCAGCAGTCCCTTAGCGGATACGCAGTATTTT. Together with reference TRBV28 and TRBJ2-3, the CDR3 gives the full variable domain: DVKVTQSSRYLVKRTGEKVFLECVQDMDHENMFWYRQDPGLGLRLIYFSYDVKMKEKGDIPEGYSVSREKKERFSLILESASTNQTSMYLCASSPLADTQYFGPGTRLTVL.

The CDR3 bases are TGTGCCAGCAGCTCATTGTTCCCCTATGGCTACACCTTC. It is translated as CASSSLFPYGYTF. The chain joins TRBV5-4 to TRBJ1-2; no firm D call. CDR1 is SGHNT and CDR2 is YYREEE in the germline V gene (reference sequence). The CDR3 totals 13 residues. The V gene lost 3 bases and the J gene lost 4 bases, with 10 bases spanning the gap.

CDR3 DNA: TGTGCCAGCTCTCCTAAGGGACAGGGGGGCAATGGCTACACCTTC. Protein sequence: CASSPKGQGGNGYTF. The rearrangement uses TRBV18 and TRBJ1-2, with 11 positions matching TRBD1. Germline values: CDR1 KGHSH, CDR2 LQKENI. The ends lost 6 bases at V and 6 bases at J; junction bases unmatched: 9. The CDR3 is made up of 15 amino acids.

The rearrangement joins TRBV27 to TRBJ2-7; 8 bases match TRBD2. The V and J ends lost 4 bases and 4 bases, in that order; junction bases with no gene match: 9. Germline values: CDR1 MNHEY, CDR2 SMNVEV (reference sequence). This CDR3 has 15 residues. The chain's CDR3 is CASSSIAGLEYEQYF. Written as DNA, the CDR3 is TGTGCCAGCAGTTCTATAGCGGGATTGGAGTACGAGCAGTACTTC.

The chain combines TRBV28 with TRBJ2-3; 9 nucleotides match TRBD2. In germline, CDR1 is MDHEN, CDR2 SYDVKM. CDR3 length: 16 amino acids. Trimming at V came to 4 bases and at J to 2 bases, leaving 7 bases not matched to a gene. The CDR3, as DNA: TGTGCCAGCAGTTCGGACCTAGCGGGGATCACAGATACGCAGTATTTT. It encodes CASSSDLAGITDTQYF.